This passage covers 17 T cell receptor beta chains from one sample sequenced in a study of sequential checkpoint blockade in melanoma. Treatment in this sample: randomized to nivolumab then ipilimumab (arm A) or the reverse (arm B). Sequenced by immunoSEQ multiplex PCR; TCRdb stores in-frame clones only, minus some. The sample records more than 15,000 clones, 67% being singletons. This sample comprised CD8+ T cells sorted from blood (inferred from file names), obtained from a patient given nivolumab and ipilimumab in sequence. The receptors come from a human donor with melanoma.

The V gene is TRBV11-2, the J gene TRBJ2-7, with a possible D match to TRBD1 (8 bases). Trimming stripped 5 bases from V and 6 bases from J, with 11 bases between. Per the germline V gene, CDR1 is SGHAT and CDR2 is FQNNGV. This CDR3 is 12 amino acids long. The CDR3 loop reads CASSHRGGEQYF. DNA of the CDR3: TGTGCCAGCAGCCACAGGGGGGGCGAGCAGTACTTC. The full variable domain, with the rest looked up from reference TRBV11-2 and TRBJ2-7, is EAGVAQSPRYKIIEKRQSVAFWCNPISGHATLYWYQQILGQGPKLLIQFQNNGVVDDSQLPKDRFSAERLKGVDSTLKIQPAKLEDSAVYLCASSHRGGEQYFGPGTRLTVT.

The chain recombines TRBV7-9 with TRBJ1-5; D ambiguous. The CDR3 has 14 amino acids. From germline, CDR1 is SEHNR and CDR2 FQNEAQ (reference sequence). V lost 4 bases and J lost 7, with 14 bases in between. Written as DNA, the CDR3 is TGTGCCAGCAGCTCCCCCTGGGAGGAACAGCCCCAGCATTTT. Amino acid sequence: CASSSPWEEQPQHF. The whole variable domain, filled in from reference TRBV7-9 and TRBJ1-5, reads DTGVSQNPRHKITKRGQNVTFRCDPISEHNRLYWYRQTLGQGPEFLTYFQNEAQLEKSRLLSDRFSAERPKGSFSTLEIQRTEQGDSAMYLCASSSPWEEQPQHFGDGTRLSIL.

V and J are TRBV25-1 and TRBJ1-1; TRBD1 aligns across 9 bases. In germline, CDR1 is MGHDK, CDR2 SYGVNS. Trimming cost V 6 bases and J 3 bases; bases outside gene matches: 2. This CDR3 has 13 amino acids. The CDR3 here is CASRGTGYTEAFF. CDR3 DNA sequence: TGTGCCAGCAGGGGGACAGGGTACACTGAAGCTTTCTTT.

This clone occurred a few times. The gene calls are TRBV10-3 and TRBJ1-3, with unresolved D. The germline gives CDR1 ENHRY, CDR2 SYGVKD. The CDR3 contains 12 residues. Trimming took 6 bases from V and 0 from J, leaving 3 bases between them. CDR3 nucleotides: TGTGCCATCAGCCACTCTGGAAACACCATATATTTT. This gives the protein CAISHSGNTIYF.

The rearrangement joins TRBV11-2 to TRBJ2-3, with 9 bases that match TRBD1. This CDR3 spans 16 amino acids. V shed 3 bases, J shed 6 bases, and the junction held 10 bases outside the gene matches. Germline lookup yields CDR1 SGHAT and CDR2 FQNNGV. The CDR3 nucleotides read TGTGCCAGCAGCTTCGTCAGGGACAGGGTGCTCGATACGCAGTATTTT. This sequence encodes CASSFVRDRVLDTQYF.

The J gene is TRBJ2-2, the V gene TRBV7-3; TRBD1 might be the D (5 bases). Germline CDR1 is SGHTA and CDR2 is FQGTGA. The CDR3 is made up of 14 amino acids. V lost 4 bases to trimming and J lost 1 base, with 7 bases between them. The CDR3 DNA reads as TGTGCCAGCAGCTCTACAGGGAACACCGGGGAGCTGTTTTTT. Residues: CASSSTGNTGELFF. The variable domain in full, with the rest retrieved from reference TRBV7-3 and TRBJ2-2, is GAGVSQTPSNKVTEKGKYVELRCDPISGHTALYWYRQSLGQGPEFLIYFQGTGAADDSGLPNDRFFAVRPEGSVSTLKIQRTERGDSAVYLCASSSTGNTGELFFGEGSRLTVL.

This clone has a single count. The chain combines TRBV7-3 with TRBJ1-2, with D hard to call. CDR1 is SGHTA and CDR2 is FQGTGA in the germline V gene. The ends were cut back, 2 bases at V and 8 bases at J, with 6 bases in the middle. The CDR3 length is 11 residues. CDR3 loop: CASSLWPGYTF. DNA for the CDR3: TGTGCCAGCAGCTTATGGCCCGGCTACACCTTC.

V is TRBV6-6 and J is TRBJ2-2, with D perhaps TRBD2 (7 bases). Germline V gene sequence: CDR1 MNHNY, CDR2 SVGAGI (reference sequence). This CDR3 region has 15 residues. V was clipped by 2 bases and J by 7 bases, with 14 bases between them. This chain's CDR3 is CASSYVSGDYGELFF. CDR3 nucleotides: TGTGCCAGCAGTTACGTGTCAGGGGACTACGGGGAGCTGTTTTTT.

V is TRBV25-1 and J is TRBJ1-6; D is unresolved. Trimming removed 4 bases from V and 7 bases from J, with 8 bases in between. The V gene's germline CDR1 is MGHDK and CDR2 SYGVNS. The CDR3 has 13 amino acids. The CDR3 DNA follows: TGTGCCAGCAGTGGTTCCGCGAATTCACCCCTCCACTTT. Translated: CASSGSANSPLHF.

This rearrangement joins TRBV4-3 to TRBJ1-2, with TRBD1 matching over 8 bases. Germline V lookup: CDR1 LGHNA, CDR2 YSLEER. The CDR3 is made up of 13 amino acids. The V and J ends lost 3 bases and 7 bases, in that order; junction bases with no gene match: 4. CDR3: CASSHDRGGGYTF. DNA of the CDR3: TGCGCCAGCAGCCACGACAGGGGTGGTGGCTACACCTTC.

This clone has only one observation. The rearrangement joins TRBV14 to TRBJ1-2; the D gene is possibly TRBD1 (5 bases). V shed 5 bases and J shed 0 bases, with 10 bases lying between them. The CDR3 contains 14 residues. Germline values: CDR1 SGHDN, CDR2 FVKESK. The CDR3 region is CASSFLTANYGYTF. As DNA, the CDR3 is TGTGCCAGCAGCTTCTTGACAGCTAACTATGGCTACACCTTC.

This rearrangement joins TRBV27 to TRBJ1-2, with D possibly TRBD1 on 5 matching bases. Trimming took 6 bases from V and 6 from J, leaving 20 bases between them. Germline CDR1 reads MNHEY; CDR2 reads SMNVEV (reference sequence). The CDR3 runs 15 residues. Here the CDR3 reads CASRIVGGRADGYTF. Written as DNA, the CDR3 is TGTGCCAGCAGGATCGTGGGGGGGAGGGCGGATGGCTACACCTTC.

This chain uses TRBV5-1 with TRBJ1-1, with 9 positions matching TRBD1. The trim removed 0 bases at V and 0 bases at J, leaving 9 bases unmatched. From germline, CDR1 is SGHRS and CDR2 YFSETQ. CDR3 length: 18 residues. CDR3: CASSLALGQGIMNTEAFF. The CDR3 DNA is TGCGCCAGCAGCTTGGCCCTGGGACAGGGTATCATGAACACTGAAGCTTTCTTT.

The CDR3 is CASSFGGGNTEAFF. CDR3 nucleotides: TGTGCCAGCAGTTTCGGGGGAGGAAACACTGAAGCTTTCTTT. This chain links TRBV6-5 with TRBJ1-1; possible D gene TRBD1, 5 bases. The CDR3 length is 14 residues. CDR1 MNHEY and CDR2 SVGAGI come from the germline V gene. V was shortened by 4 bases and J by 2 bases, with 11 bases between the two germline ends.

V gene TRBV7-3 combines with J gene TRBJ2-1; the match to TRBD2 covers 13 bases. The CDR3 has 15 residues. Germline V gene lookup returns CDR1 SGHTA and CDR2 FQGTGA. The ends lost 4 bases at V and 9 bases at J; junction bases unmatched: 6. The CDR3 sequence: CASSSTSGGAGEQFF. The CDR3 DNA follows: TGTGCCAGCAGCTCTACTAGCGGGGGGGCCGGTGAGCAGTTCTTC.

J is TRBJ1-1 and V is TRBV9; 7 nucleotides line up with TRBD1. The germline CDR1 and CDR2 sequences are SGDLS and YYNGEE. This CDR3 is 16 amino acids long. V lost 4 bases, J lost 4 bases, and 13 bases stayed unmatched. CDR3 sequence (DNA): TGTGCCAGCAGCTCATCATCACAGGGGTACGGCACTGAAGCTTTCTTT. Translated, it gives CASSSSSQGYGTEAFF.

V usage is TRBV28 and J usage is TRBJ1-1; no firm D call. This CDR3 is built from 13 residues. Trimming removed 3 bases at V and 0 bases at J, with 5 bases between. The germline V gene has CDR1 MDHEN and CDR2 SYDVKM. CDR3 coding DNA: TGTGCCAGCAGTTTCAGTTTGAACACTGAAGCTTTCTTT. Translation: CASSFSLNTEAFF. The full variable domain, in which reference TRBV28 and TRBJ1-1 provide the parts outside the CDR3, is DVKVTQSSRYLVKRTGEKVFLECVQDMDHENMFWYRQDPGLGLRLIYFSYDVKMKEKGDIPEGYSVSREKKERFSLILESASTNQTSMYLCASSFSLNTEAFFGQGTRLTVV.